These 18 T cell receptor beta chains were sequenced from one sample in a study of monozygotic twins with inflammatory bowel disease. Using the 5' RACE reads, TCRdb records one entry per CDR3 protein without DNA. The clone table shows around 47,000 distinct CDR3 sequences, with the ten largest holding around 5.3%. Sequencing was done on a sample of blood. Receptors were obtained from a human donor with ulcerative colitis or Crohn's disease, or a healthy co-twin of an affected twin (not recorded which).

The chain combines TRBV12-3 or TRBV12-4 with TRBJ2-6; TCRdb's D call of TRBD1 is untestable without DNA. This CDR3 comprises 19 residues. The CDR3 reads CASSFVVNRGLSGANVLTF.

CDR3 protein: CASSQEESLEQYF. V and J are TRBV4-1 and TRBJ2-7. Per germline, CDR1 MGHRA and CDR2 YSYEKL. The CDR3 spans 13 residues.

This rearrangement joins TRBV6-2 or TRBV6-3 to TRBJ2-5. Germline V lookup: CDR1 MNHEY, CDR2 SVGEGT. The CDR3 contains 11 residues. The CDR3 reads CASKSGETQYF.

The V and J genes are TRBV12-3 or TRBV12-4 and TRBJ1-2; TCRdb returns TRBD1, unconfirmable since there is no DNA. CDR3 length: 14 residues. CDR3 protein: CASSLRTGSDGYTF.

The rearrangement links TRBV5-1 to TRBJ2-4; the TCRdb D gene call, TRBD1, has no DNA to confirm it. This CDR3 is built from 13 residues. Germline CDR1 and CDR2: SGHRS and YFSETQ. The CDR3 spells CASTAQGVNIQYF.

The CDR3 protein is CASSGPGHGTYEQYF. The V call is TRBV7-9, the J call TRBJ2-7; the D gene TCRdb calls, TRBD1, cannot be checked with no DNA. This CDR3 region has 15 residues. Germline loops: CDR1 SEHNR, CDR2 FQNEAQ (reference sequence).

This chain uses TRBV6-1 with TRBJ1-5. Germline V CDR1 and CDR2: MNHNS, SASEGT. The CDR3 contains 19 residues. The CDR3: CASSEIGGRQGGYNQPQHF.

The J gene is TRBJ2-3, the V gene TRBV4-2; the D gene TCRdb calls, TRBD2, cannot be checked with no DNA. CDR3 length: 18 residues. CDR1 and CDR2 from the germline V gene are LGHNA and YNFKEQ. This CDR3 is CASSQGTSGSGGADTQYF.

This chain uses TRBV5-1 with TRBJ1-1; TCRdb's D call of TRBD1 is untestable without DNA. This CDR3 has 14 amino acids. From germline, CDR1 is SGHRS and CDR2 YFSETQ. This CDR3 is CASSPRVGVTEAFF.

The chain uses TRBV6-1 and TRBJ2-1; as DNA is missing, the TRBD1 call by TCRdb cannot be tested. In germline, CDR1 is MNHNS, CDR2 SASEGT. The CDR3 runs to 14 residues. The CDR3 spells CASSPGRGGDEQFF.

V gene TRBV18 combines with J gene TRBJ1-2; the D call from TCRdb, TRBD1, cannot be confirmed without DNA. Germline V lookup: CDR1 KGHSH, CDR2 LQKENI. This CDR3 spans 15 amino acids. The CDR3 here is CASSHDRGRNYGYTF.

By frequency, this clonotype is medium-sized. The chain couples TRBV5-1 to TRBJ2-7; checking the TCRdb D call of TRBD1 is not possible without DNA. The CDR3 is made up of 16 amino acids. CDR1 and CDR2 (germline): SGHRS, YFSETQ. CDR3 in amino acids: CASSAQSGQGIYEQYF.

The CDR3 sequence: CASSQEGRVNTGELFF. The chain employs TRBV4-1 and TRBJ2-2; TCRdb outputs TRBD2, but without DNA this stays unchecked. The CDR3 is 16 residues long. Germline loops: CDR1 MGHRA, CDR2 YSYEKL.

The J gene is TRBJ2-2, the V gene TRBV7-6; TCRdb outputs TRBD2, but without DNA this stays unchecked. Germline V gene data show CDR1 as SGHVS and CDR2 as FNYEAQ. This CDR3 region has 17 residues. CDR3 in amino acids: CATSGLAGGRGTGELFF.

The CDR3 protein is CSAGRLAGYNEQFF. J is TRBJ2-1 and V is TRBV20-1; the TRBD2 assignment by TCRdb is unverifiable without DNA. The germline V gene encodes CDR1 DFQATT and CDR2 SNEGSKA (reference sequence). The CDR3 runs to 14 residues.

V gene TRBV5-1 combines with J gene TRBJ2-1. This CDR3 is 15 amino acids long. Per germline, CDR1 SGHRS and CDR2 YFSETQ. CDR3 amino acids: CASSLEVAASNEQFF.

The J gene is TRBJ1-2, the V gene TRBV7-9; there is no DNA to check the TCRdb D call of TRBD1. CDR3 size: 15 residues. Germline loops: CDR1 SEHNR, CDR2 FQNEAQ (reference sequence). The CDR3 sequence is CASSLALGQGLGYTF.

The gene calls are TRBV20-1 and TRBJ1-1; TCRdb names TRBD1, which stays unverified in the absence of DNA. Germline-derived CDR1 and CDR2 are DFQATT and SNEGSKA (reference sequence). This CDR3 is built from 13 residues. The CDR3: CSAPGRGGTEAFF.